This TCR beta chain originates from a study of blood T cell repertoires in COVID-19 (dated by TCRdb to the early 2020s). Study-level background: Collaborator samples came from the United States, Italy and Spain and covered acute and convalescent phases of COVID-19. The material from the prospective study consisted of cDNA or gDNA derived from T cells, B-cell-depleted T cells, or PBMCs. Deeply sampled blood TCRbeta repertoires from subjects exposed to, actively infected with, or recovered from COVID-19 were included in the dataset. A freely available public database, intended as a resource for researchers studying the immune response to SARS-CoV-2, is where the repertoires were released. Samples were obtained from the ongoing ImmuneRACE study (first 160 participants) and from roughly 1,300 subjects provided by 6 global collaborators. The sample metadata nearly always contained a de-identified subject ID, COVID-19 status, age in years and sex. Where available, HLA class I and class II types were taken from metadata supplied by the sample provider and were not determined by assay-based typing. Results the study describes overall, beyond this receptor: The amount of clinical and demographic metadata varied by source and participant and was provided uncurated.

Each collaborating institution followed its own protocols to collect whole blood in K2EDTA tubes. For TCRbeta analysis, collaborators shipped samples in one of three forms: frozen whole blood, isolated PBMCs, or DNA extracted from either of those sample types. The germline V gene (reference sequence) gives CDR1 as MNHNY and CDR2 as SVGAGI. Trimming removed 5 bases from V and 7 bases from J; the gene matches leave 8 bases unexplained. Counted from cysteine to phenylalanine, this CDR3 has 15 amino acids. CDR3 DNA is the only sequence kept; it has 45 bases, read in frame from the first base. To note about this clone: No antigen is known for it. No base quality values were provided; no much bigger clone lies one nucleotide off.

TCRbeta CDR3 regions were amplified from genomic DNA using the immunoSEQ Assay, a bias-controlled multiplex PCR. The published analysis was carried out like this. Nucleated cell counts per sample were estimated from amplification of reference gene primers within the assay. Sequence reads were collapsed and filtered to measure the absolute abundance of every unique TCRbeta CDR3 rearrangement. Productive Simpson clonality was computed per sample as the square root of Simpson's diversity index over productive rearrangements. TCRdb mirrors the immuneACCESS table, restricted to in-frame sequences. Some clones are absent from its copies; in checked studies, under half trace to an unresolved V gene, and the reason for the others is unknown. The V and J calls and clone size come from that table; D and trimming were worked out from the DNA. The sample contains more than 100,000 clones, more than 75% of them found a single time. Roughly 2.1% of the sample lies in the top ten.

The origin of this receptor is a man aged 65-85 years with active COVID-19. The chain joins TRBV6-6 to TRBJ2-1; 10 of the junction bases match TRBD2. Input material: peripheral blood. The DNA sequence is TGTGCCAGCAGTCCCAAGCGGGAGGGCCGAAATGAGCAGTTCTTC. This encodes CASSPKREGRNEQFF.